The next 25 T cell receptor beta chains were all read from a single sample in a study of vaccination effects on CD4 cells after COVID-19. No antigens are known for them. The data were produced by immunoSEQ multiplex PCR, yet TCRdb's version contains in-frame clones alone and is incomplete. The data show 77,000 or so clones, 78% seen once. Expansion of antigen-specific CD4+ T cells with viral peptide pools was carried out by the ViraFEST assay before sequencing. Scientists isolated CD4+ T cells after an approximately 10-day culture period ended. Previously uninfected by SARS-CoV-2, the vaccine recipients also showed negative nucleocapsid antibodies. Sequenced material: CD4+ T cells from PBMCs cultured with SARS-CoV-2 spike peptides, taken before COVID-19 vaccination. These receptor sequences come from a human donor who received a COVID-19 vaccine.

J is TRBJ1-5 and V is TRBV12-3 or TRBV12-4, with TRBD1 matching over 7 bases. Germline trimming cut 6 bases from V and 1 base from J; bases unmatched to any gene: 0. This CDR3 has 13 residues. The CDR3 bases are TGTGCCAGCAGCAGGGGGAGCAATCAGCCCCAGCATTTT. Protein product: CASSRGSNQPQHF.

The chain combines TRBV18 with TRBJ1-1; D possibly corresponds to TRBD1 (6 bases). This CDR3 comprises 18 residues. CDR1 and CDR2 from the germline V gene are KGHSH and LQKENI. V lost 1 base and J 1 base, leaving 19 bases between the germline ends. The DNA of the CDR3 is TGTGCCAGCTCACCACTGGCAAGACGGGGGCCCCGGAACACTGAAGCTTTCTTT. Protein: CASSPLARRGPRNTEAFF. Full variable domain (outside the CDR3, taken from reference TRBV18 and TRBJ1-1): NAGVMQNPRHLVRRRGQEARLRCSPMKGHSHVYWYRQLPEEGLKFMVYLQKENIIDESGMPKERFSAEFPKEGPSILRIQQVVRGDSAAYFCASSPLARRGPRNTEAFFGQGTRLTVV.

This clone was picked up a small number of times. The J gene is TRBJ1-2, the V gene TRBV28; D is uncertain. Germline CDR1 is MDHEN and CDR2 is SYDVKM. Trimming removed 3 bases at V and 2 bases at J, with 4 bases between. CDR3 length: 12 amino acids. This CDR3 is CASSFRNYGYTF. CDR3 DNA sequence: TGTGCCAGCAGTTTTAGGAACTATGGCTACACCTTC.

The CDR3 nucleotides read TGTGCCAGCAGTTACTCGACCCACAGCCTTCGAGCTTTCTTT. Protein: CASSYSTHSLRAFF. The chain has TRBV6-5 and TRBJ1-1, with D uncertain. Deletions cut 0 bases from V and 10 bases from J, with 15 bases between. Germline V CDR1 and CDR2: MNHEY, SVGAGI. The CDR3 spans 14 residues.

The chain carries TRBV9 and TRBJ2-2, with no clear D. This CDR3 has 17 residues. V lost 0 bases and J 0 bases, leaving 12 bases between the germline ends. Looked up from germline, CDR1 is SGDLS and CDR2 is YYNGEE. CDR3 loop: CASSVGLVNTNTGELFF. CDR3 in DNA: TGTGCCAGCAGCGTAGGCTTGGTTAACACGAACACCGGGGAGCTGTTTTTT. The full variable domain, with the rest looked up from reference TRBV9 and TRBJ2-2, is DSGVTQTPKHLITATGQRVTLRCSPRSGDLSVYWYQQSLDQGLQFLIQYYNGEERAKGNILERFSAQQFPDLHSELNLSSLELGDSALYFCASSVGLVNTNTGELFFGEGSRLTVL.

The rearrangement uses TRBV24-1 and TRBJ2-1; 10 bases align to TRBD1. The germline V gene has CDR1 KGHDR and CDR2 SFDVKD. The V gene end was trimmed by 4 bases and the J gene end by 4 bases; junction bases not matched to a gene: 6. This CDR3 comprises 16 residues. The CDR3 is CATSDSRTGGYNEQFF. Here the CDR3 DNA reads TGTGCCACCAGTGACTCCCGGACAGGGGGTTACAATGAGCAGTTCTTC.

This chain uses TRBV7-9 with TRBJ1-2; D unclear. CDR1 and CDR2 from the germline V gene are SEHNR and FQNEAQ (reference sequence). This CDR3 has 15 residues. Trimming took 2 bases from V and 6 from J, leaving 16 bases between them. Written as DNA, the CDR3 is TGTGCCAGCAGCTTAAGGAAAGGGATTGAAAATGGCTACACCTTC. This translates into CASSLRKGIENGYTF.

The rearrangement links TRBV12-3 or TRBV12-4 to TRBJ1-1; no clear D. The CDR3 has 12 amino acids. Trimming stripped 6 bases from V and 4 bases from J, with 9 bases between. Here the CDR3 reads CASRVGATEAFF. Here the CDR3 DNA reads TGTGCCAGCAGAGTGGGCGCCACTGAAGCTTTCTTT.

This clone has a single count. The chain carries TRBV19 and TRBJ1-2; D unclear. The CDR3 totals 13 residues. Germline V gives CDR1 LNHDA, CDR2 SQIVND (reference sequence). Trimming left V 5 bases short and J 4 bases short, with 11 bases between. For the CDR3, the DNA is TGTGCCAGTAGTGTTGGGATTTTCTATGGCTACACCTTC. Protein: CASSVGIFYGYTF.

The V and J genes are TRBV6-5 and TRBJ2-3, with TRBD2 matching over 9 bases. V shed 8 bases and J 4 bases; nucleotides not matched to a gene: 7. Germline assignment: CDR1 MNHEY and CDR2 SVGAGI. The CDR3 runs to 14 residues. The CDR3 loop is CASPDRGGADTQYF. CDR3 in DNA: TGTGCCAGCCCTGACCGCGGGGGGGCAGATACGCAGTATTTT.

The sample holds one count of this clone. V usage is TRBV11-2 and J usage is TRBJ2-1, with D possibly matching TRBD1 (6 bases). Germline assignment: CDR1 SGHAT and CDR2 FQNNGV. V shed 4 bases and J shed 9 bases, with 25 bases lying between them. The CDR3 totals 17 residues. CDR3 DNA sequence: TGTGCCAGCAGCTACTCTTCCGACAGGTTAACTTCGGCTGAGCAGTTCTTC. This gives the protein CASSYSSDRLTSAEQFF.

V usage is TRBV5-1 and J usage is TRBJ1-1, with 7 positions matching TRBD1. CDR3 length: 14 residues. Germline loops: CDR1 SGHRS, CDR2 YFSETQ. With V trimmed by 4 bases and J by 5 bases, 8 bases remained unmatched. The DNA for the CDR3 is TGCGCCAGCAGCCGCCAGGGGGGGAGGACTGAAGCTTTCTTT. Amino acids: CASSRQGGRTEAFF.

The chain employs TRBV3-1 (or the pseudogene TRBV3-2) and TRBJ1-1; a possible D gene is TRBD1 (5 bases). Germline V CDR1 and CDR2: LGHDT, YNNKEL (reference sequence). The CDR3 contains 17 residues. Trimming shortened V by 1 base and J by 5 bases, and 20 bases separated the two germline ends. CDR3 protein: CASSQVLNRRRGTEAFF. CDR3 DNA: TGTGCCAGCAGCCAAGTTTTGAACAGGCGTAGAGGAACTGAAGCTTTCTTT.

The chain carries TRBV7-9 and TRBJ1-1; the D is unclear. Trimming removed 4 bases at V and 3 bases at J, with 15 bases between. Per germline, CDR1 SEHNR and CDR2 FQNEAQ (reference sequence). The CDR3 loop spans 15 amino acids. The CDR3 DNA sequence: TGTGCCAGCAGCTCCTCCCGCCAACGGGACACTGAAGCTTTCTTT. This translates into CASSSSRQRDTEAFF. Supplemented by reference TRBV7-9 and TRBJ1-1, the full variable domain reads DTGVSQNPRHKITKRGQNVTFRCDPISEHNRLYWYRQTLGQGPEFLTYFQNEAQLEKSRLLSDRFSAERPKGSFSTLEIQRTEQGDSAMYLCASSSSRQRDTEAFFGQGTRLTVV.

The chain recombines TRBV29-1 with TRBJ2-1, with D possibly TRBD1 on 6 matching bases. In germline, CDR1 is SQVTM, CDR2 ANQGSEA. Between the trimmed V and J ends, which lost 4 bases and 1 base, there was a span of 8 bases. The CDR3 has 13 amino acids. CDR3 residues: CSVARGSYNEQFF. The CDR3 nucleotides read TGCAGCGTTGCCAGGGGTTCCTACAATGAGCAGTTCTTC.

The V call is TRBV4-3, the J call TRBJ1-1; 10 nucleotides match TRBD1. CDR1 is LGHNA, CDR2 YSLEER, per germline. This CDR3 has 16 residues. After removal of 2 bases from V and 0 bases from J, the junction contained 3 bases not matched to a gene. The CDR3 reads CASSQLGQGMNTEAFF. The CDR3 coding sequence is TGCGCCAGCAGCCAACTGGGACAGGGGATGAACACTGAAGCTTTCTTT.

This rearrangement joins TRBV18 to TRBJ1-5; D is uncertain. The CDR3 totals 15 residues. Germline loops: CDR1 KGHSH, CDR2 LQKENI. V was clipped by 2 bases and J by 1 base, with 9 bases between them. The CDR3 spells CASSPSVGSNQPQHF. The CDR3, as DNA: TGTGCCAGCTCACCATCGGTGGGGAGCAATCAGCCCCAGCATTTT.

The chain recombines TRBV29-1 with TRBJ2-1; D might be TRBD1 or TRBD2, each matching 5 bases. Looked up from germline, CDR1 is SQVTM and CDR2 is ANQGSEA. The CDR3 has 15 amino acids. V shed 2 bases and J shed 0 bases, with 11 bases lying between them. CDR3 in amino acids: CSVERDLSSYNEQFF. For the CDR3, the DNA is TGCAGCGTTGAACGGGACCTAAGCTCCTACAATGAGCAGTTCTTC.

The rearrangement links TRBV28 to TRBJ1-1; 8 nucleotides line up with TRBD1. With 2 bases clipped from V and 7 bases from J, the junction kept 9 bases outside the gene matches. CDR1 and CDR2 from the germline V gene are MDHEN and SYDVKM. The CDR3 covers 15 residues. DNA of the CDR3: TGTGCCAGCAGTTTAGGACAGGGACCCCCCCTTGAAGCTTTCTTT. This gives the protein CASSLGQGPPLEAFF.

The chain is built from TRBV19 and TRBJ2-1, with D possibly being TRBD1 or TRBD2 (5 bases each). The CDR3 sequence is 15 residues long. CDR1 is LNHDA, CDR2 SQIVND, per germline (reference sequence). V gave up 6 bases and J gave up 0 bases, with 12 bases separating them. CDR3 DNA sequence: TGTGCCAGTAGATCCGACAGCGGCTCCTACAATGAGCAGTTCTTC. Translation gives CASRSDSGSYNEQFF.

This chain uses TRBV9 with TRBJ1-3; D is uncertain. V was cut by 0 bases and J by 0 bases, with 13 bases left in between. This CDR3 comprises 17 residues. The germline V gene has CDR1 SGDLS and CDR2 YYNGEE. CDR3 in DNA: TGTGCCAGCAGCGTAGGTTCGAGAGGAAGCTCTGGAAACACCATATATTTT. It is translated as CASSVGSRGSSGNTIYF.

The CDR3 region is CATLNRQGSNQPQHF. Here the CDR3 DNA reads TGCGCCACCCTGAATCGACAGGGGAGCAATCAGCCCCAGCATTTT. The rearrangement uses TRBV10-2 and TRBJ1-5, with TRBD1 identical over 8 bases. CDR1 is WSHSY, CDR2 SAAADI, per germline. The length of the CDR3 is 15 residues. J gave up 1 base and V 10 bases, and 9 bases lay outside the gene matches.

This sequence joins TRBV15 and TRBJ2-7; unclear D gene. Germline V gene data show CDR1 as LNHNV and CDR2 as YYDKDF (reference sequence). The germline V and J ends were trimmed by 1 base and 4 bases, with 8 bases remaining between them. The CDR3 length is 13 residues. The CDR3 region is CATSRGAPYEQYV. For the CDR3, the DNA is TGTGCCACCAGCAGAGGGGCCCCTTACGAGCAGTACGTC.

This clone showed up just a few times. CDR3 nucleotides: TGTGCCAGCAGTTCTGCGGGGACGGGCAATCAGCCCCAGCATTTT. This translates into CASSSAGTGNQPQHF. The chain combines TRBV6-2 or TRBV6-3 with TRBJ1-5; D perhaps matches TRBD1 (5 bases). The germline V and J ends were trimmed by 4 bases and 2 bases, with 12 bases remaining between them. The germline gives CDR1 MNHEY, CDR2 SVGEGT. The CDR3 is 15 amino acids.

The chain joins TRBV30 to TRBJ1-6; D unresolved. CDR1 and CDR2 (germline): GTSNPN, SVGIG (reference sequence). The CDR3 has 13 residues. V was pared by 4 bases and J by 6 bases, with 10 bases between. The CDR3 DNA is TGTGCCTGGACGGTTCCGGGTAATTCACCCCTCCACTTT. This codes for CAWTVPGNSPLHF.